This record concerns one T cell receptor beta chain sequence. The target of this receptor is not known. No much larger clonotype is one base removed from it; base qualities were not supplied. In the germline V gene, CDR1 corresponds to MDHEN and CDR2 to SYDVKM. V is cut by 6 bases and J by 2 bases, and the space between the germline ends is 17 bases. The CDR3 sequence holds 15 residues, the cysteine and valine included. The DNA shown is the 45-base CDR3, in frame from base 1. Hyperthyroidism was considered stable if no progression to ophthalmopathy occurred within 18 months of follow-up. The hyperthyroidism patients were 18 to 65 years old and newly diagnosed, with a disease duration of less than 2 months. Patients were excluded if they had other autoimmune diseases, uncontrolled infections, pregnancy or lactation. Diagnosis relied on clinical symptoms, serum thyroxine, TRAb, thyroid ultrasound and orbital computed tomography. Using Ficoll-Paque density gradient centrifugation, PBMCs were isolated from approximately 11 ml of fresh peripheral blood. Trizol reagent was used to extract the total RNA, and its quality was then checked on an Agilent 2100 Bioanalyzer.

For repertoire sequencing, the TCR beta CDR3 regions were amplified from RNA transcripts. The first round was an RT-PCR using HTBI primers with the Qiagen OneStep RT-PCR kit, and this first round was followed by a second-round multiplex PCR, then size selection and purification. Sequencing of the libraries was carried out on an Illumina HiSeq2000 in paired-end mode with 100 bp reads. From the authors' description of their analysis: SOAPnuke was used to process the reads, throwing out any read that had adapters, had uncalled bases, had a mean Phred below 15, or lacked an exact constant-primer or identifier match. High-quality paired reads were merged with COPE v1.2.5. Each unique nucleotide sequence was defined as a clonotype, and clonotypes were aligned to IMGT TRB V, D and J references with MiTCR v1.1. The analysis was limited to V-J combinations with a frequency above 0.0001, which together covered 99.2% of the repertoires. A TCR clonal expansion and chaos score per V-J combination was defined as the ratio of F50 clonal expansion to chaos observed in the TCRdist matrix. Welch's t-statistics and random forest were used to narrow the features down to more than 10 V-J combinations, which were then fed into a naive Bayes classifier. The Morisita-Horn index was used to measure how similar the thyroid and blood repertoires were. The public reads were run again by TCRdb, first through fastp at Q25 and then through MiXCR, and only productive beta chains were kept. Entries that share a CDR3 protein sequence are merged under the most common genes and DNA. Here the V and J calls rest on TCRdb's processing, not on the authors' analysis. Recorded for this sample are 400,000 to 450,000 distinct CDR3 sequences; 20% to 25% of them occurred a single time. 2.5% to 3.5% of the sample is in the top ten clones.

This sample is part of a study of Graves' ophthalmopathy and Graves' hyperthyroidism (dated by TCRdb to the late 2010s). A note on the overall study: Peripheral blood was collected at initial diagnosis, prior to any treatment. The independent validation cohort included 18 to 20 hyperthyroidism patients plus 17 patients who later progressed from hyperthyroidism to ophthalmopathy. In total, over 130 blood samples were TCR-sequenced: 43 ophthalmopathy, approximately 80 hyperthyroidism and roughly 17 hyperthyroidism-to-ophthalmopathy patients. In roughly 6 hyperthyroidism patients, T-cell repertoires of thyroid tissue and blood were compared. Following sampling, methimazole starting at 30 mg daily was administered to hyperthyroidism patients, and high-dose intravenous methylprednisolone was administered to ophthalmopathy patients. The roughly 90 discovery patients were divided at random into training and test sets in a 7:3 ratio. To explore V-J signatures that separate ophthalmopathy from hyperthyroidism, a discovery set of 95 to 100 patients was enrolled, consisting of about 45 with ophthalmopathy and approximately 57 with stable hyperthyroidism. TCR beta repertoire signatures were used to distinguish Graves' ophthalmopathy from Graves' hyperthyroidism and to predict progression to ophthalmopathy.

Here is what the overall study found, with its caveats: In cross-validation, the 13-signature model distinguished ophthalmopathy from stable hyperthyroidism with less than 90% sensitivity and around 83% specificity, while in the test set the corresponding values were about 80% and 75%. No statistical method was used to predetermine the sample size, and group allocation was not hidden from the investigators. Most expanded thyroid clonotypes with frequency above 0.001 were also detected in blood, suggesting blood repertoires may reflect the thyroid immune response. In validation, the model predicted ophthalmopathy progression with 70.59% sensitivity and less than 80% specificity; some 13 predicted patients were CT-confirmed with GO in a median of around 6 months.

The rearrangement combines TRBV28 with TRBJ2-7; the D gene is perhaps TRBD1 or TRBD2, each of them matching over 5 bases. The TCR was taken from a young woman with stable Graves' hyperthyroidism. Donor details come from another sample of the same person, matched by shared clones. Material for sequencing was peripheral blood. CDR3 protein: CASRRAGTATYEQYV. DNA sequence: TGTGCCAGCAGACGAGCCGGGACGGCGACCTACGAGCAGTACGTC.